The 4 T cell receptor beta chains below all came from one sample that was sequenced in a study of regulatory T cells in long-lasting Graves disease. Time point specified: persistent/refractory GD, antithyroid drugs over 5 years with positive TRAb. With RNA extracted from PBMCs as input, the TCR library was made. TCR beta libraries were built with iRepertoire HTBI primers and Arm-PCR of CDR3 regions. One entry per CDR3 protein results from TCRdb running MiXCR on the multiplex PCR reads. Among roughly 450,000 distinct CDR3 sequences listed, 20% to 25% were seen once. This specimen was peripheral blood mononuclear cells (PBMCs), taken when the disease was refractory, from a patient treated with antithyroid drugs. The receptors shown here come from a female donor with Graves disease.

This clonotype was detected ten times or more. The chain is built from TRBV2 and TRBJ1-2, with 7 bases fitting TRBD1. Germline V gives CDR1 SNHLY, CDR2 FYNNEI. V trimming: 6 bases; J trimming: 6 bases; junction bases outside the gene matches: 16. The CDR3 spans 16 residues. The CDR3 sequence: CASRTGVSVLPDGYTF. CDR3 in DNA: TGTGCCAGCAGAACAGGGGTTTCCGTTCTTCCAGATGGCTACACCTTC. Full variable domain (remainder filled in from reference TRBV2 and TRBJ1-2): EPEVTQTPSHQVTQMGQEVILRCVPISNHLYFYWYRQILGQKVEFLVSFYNNEISEKSEIFDDQFSVERPDGSNFTLKIRSTKLEDSAMYFCASRTGVSVLPDGYTFGSGTRLTVV.

This clonotype was recorded at least ten times. The rearrangement uses TRBV5-1 and TRBJ2-7, with 11 bases lining up with TRBD2. Germline V lookup: CDR1 SGHRS, CDR2 YFSETQ. Unmatched junction bases numbered 7, after V lost 4 bases and J lost 4 bases. This CDR3 has 15 amino acids. In DNA form, the CDR3 reads TGCGCCAGCAGCGCCGGACTAGCGGGCCCGTACGAGCAGTACTTC. It codes for CASSAGLAGPYEQYF. Based on the CDR3 plus reference TRBV5-1 and TRBJ2-7, the full variable domain is KAGVTQTPRYLIKTRGQQVTLSCSPISGHRSVSWYQQTPGQGLQFLFEYFSETQRNKGNFPGRFSGRQFSNSRSEMNVSTLELGDSALYLCASSAGLAGPYEQYFGPGTRLTVT.

The chain employs TRBV27 and TRBJ2-2; D is possibly TRBD2 (5 bases). Trimming removed 3 bases at V and 2 bases at J, with 7 bases between. The germline V gene has CDR1 MNHEY and CDR2 SMNVEV (reference sequence). CDR3 length equals 14 residues. DNA for the CDR3: TGTGCCAGCAGTTTCCGGGAAAACACCGGGGAGCTGTTTTTT. It yields the protein CASSFRENTGELFF.

This chain joins TRBV19 and TRBJ1-2, with 8 bases fitting TRBD1. The CDR3 length is 17 residues. V shed 5 bases and J 2 bases; nucleotides not matched to a gene: 13. Per the germline V gene, CDR1 is LNHDA and CDR2 is SQIVND (reference sequence). CDR3 in amino acids: CASSFGTGLMLNYGYTF. In DNA, the CDR3 is TGTGCCAGTAGTTTCGGGACAGGTTTAATGCTCAACTATGGCTACACCTTC.